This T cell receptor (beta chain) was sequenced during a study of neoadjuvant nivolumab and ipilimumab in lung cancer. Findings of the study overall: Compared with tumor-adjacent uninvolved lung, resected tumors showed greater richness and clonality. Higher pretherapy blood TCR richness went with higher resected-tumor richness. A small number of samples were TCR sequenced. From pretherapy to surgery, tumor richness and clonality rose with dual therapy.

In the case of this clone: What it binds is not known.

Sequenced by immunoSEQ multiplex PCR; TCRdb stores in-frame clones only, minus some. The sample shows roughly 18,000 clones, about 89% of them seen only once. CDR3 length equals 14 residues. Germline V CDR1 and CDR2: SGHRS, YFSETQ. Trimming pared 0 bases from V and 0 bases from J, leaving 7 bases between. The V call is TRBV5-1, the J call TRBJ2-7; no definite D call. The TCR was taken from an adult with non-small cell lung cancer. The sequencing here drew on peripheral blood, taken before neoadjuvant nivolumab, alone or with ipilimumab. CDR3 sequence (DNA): TGCGCCAGCAGCTTGGAAGTGAGCTCCTACGAGCAGTACTTC. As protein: CASSLEVSSYEQYF. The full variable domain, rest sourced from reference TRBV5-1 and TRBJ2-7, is KAGVTQTPRYLIKTRGQQVTLSCSPISGHRSVSWYQQTPGQGLQFLFEYFSETQRNKGNFPGRFSGRQFSNSRSEMNVSTLELGDSALYLCASSLEVSSYEQYFGPGTRLTVT.